This TCR beta chain was sequenced for a study of blood T cell repertoires in COVID-19. For the study at large: The United States, Italy and Spain supplied acute and convalescent COVID-19 samples.

The repertoire was sequenced with immunoSEQ multiplex PCR; TCRdb's copy has only in-frame clones and lacks some. The sample contains about 15,000 clones, 87% of which appear only once. The ends were cut back, 6 bases at V and 0 bases at J, with 15 bases in the middle. There are 17 residues in the CDR3. Germline V gives CDR1 MNHEY, CDR2 SMNVEV (reference sequence). The table lists this clone with a few counts. The material sequenced was peripheral blood. The source is a human donor with active COVID-19. The donor label of this sample is uncertain. The chain recombines TRBV27 with TRBJ1-6; D remains unclear. CDR3 DNA: TGTGCCAGCAGCCCGACATATTTAAGCTCCTATAATTCACCCCTCCACTTT. Translated: CASSPTYLSSYNSPLHF.